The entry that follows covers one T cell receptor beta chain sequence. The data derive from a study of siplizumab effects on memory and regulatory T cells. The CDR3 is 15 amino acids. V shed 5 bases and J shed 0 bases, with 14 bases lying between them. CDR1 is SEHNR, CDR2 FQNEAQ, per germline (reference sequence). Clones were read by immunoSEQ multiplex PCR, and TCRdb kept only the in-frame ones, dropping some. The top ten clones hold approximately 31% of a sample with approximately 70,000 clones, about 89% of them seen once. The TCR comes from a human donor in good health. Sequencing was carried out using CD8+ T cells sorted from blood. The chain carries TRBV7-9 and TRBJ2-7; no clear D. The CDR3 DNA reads TGTGCCAGCAGCGGAACAGAACAGAGCTCCTACGAGCAGTACTTC. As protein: CASSGTEQSSYEQYF.